This TCR beta chain came from a study of T-cell reconstitution after alpha-beta-depleted transplantation in children. The study, taken as a whole, reports: By one year post-transplant, T-cell counts and diversity largely arose from T cells that were newly produced.

Germline V gene lookup returns CDR1 SQVTM and CDR2 ANQGSEA. Trimming stripped 7 bases from V and 2 bases from J, with 12 bases between. This CDR3 comprises 12 residues. Unique molecular identifiers were incorporated into the prepared TCRbeta library. TCRdb re-derived calls from the PCR reads in MiXCR, one entry per CDR3 protein. The sample consists of 5,100 or so distinct CDR3 sequences, roughly 26% of them appearing once. This clonotype is classed as medium-sized. The antigen is unknown. The chain is built from TRBV29-1 and TRBJ2-7; possible D gene TRBD2, 5 bases. This clonotype was sampled from a male patient aged 2-9 years who had a stem cell transplant for acute lymphoblastic leukemia, so the T cells may come from the graft donor. Sequenced material: PBMCs, mostly from graft donor cells, taken 60 days after TCRalphabeta/CD19-depleted stem cell transplant. As DNA, the CDR3 is TGCAGCGCCGGAGGTGAAGCCTACGAGCAGTACTTC. Translating gives CSAGGEAYEQYF.